A selection of T cell receptor beta chains follows, all from one sample in a study of post-analysis software for immune sequencing data. From the PCR reads, TCRdb called clonotypes with MiXCR, one entry per CDR3 protein. The table includes hundreds of thousands of distinct CDR3 sequences, roughly 50% detected once. What was sequenced was blood. The receptors were gathered from a girl aged 5-17 years with multiple sclerosis. The CDR3 runs from the conserved cysteine through the conserved F or W. D genes are given only for firm matches. A row's size may be missing; if present it is once, few, many or a size class.

clone_size	d_call	j_call	v_call	cdr3_length	cdr3_nt	cdr3_aa
NA	TRBD1	TRBJ2-7	TRBV20-1	12	TGCAGTGCCTACCGGGACAGTTACGAGCAGTACTTC	CSAYRDSYEQYF
NA	TRBD1	TRBJ2-1	TRBV12-3/TRBV12-4	18	TGTGCCAGCAGCGCCGGGACAGGTAAAGAACGGCGACGCAATGAGCAGTTCTTC	CASSAGTGKERRRNEQFF
NA	NA	TRBJ2-7	TRBV15	15	TGTGCCACCAGCAGAGATCCGACGTTTTCCTACGAGCAGTACTTC	CATSRDPTFSYEQYF
NA	TRBD2	TRBJ2-3	TRBV14	13	TGTGCCAGCAGAGAGGTAGCGGGGATTACGCAGTATTTT	CASREVAGITQYF
few	NA	TRBJ2-1	TRBV7-6	13	TGTGCCAGCAGCCTCGACATCCACAATGAGCAGTTCTTC	CASSLDIHNEQFF
few	TRBD2	TRBJ2-1	TRBV6-2/TRBV6-3	13	TGTGCCAGCAGGACTAGCGGGATTGGAGAGCAGTTCTTC	CASRTSGIGEQFF
few	TRBD1	TRBJ1-5	TRBV4-2	15	TGTGCCAGCAGCCAAGGGCAGGGGGCACGGCAGCCCCAGCATTTT	CASSQGQGARQPQHF
NA	TRBD2	TRBJ2-5	TRBV11-2	19	TGTGCCAGCAGCTTGGAACTAGCGGGAGGGCTAACGATGCGAGAGACCCAGTACTTC	CASSLELAGGLTMRETQYF
NA	NA	TRBJ2-7	TRBV29-1	11	TGCAGCGTTGACCTGGGGCACGAGCAGTACTTC	CSVDLGHEQYF
once	NA	TRBJ1-5	TRBV5-6	15	TGTGCCAGCTGTTCCTCCAGGGTATTCTATCAGCCCCAGCATTTT	CASCSSRVFYQPQHF
NA	TRBD1	TRBJ1-2	TRBV5-1	15	TGCGCCAGCAGCTTGGCCGGGACAGCCCAAGGTGGCTACACCTTC	CASSLAGTAQGGYTF
NA	TRBD1	TRBJ2-3	TRBV3-1	15	TGTGCCAGCAGCTACAGGGGGCGCCGCGCAGATACGCAGTATTTT	CASSYRGRRADTQYF
NA	NA	TRBJ2-7	TRBV7-9	15	TGTGCCAGCAGTTTAATGACCGTGAGCTCCTACGAGCAGTACTTC	CASSLMTVSSYEQYF
NA	NA	TRBJ2-7	TRBV20-1	12	TGCAGTGCTAGTAAACGGGTCTACGAGCAGTACTTC	CSASKRVYEQYF
NA	NA	TRBJ1-2	TRBV12-3/TRBV12-4	12	TGTGCCAGCGTCCGGGACGGCTATGGCTACACCTTC	CASVRDGYGYTF
NA	NA	TRBJ2-5	TRBV7-3	14	TGTGCCAGCAGCTTAGGAGGGCAGGCCCGGACCCAGTACTTC	CASSLGGQARTQYF
few	NA	TRBJ2-1	TRBV7-2	13	TGTGCCAGCAGCTTAGCGTCAGGAGCTGAGCAGTTCTTC	CASSLASGAEQFF